The present entry profiles one T cell receptor beta chain with its context. Data came from immunoSEQ multiplex PCR; TCRdb stores just in-frame clones and leaves some out. Of over 60,000 clones detected, roughly 85% appear once; the ten largest clones hold approximately 5%. The data derive from a study of control samples from healthy donors and cancer patients. There are 13 residues in the CDR3. With V trimmed by 5 bases and J by 6 bases, 6 bases remained unmatched. Per germline, CDR1 SGHTA and CDR2 FQGNSA. Sequenced material: blood. V gene TRBV7-2 combines with J gene TRBJ2-7; TRBD2 aligns across 8 bases. The TCR originated in a man in his forties or fifties in good health. CDR3 DNA: TGTGCCAGCAGCCCCCCGGGGGGGCGCGAGCAGTACTTC. Protein: CASSPPGGREQYF.